The next 25 T cell receptor beta chains were all read from a single sample in a study of cytomegalovirus exposure and HLA in healthy donors. PCR amplification relied on 60 Vbeta primers (plus 13 Jbeta primers). Libraries were prepared by immunoSEQ multiplex PCR; TCRdb keeps only in-frame clonotypes and omits some of them. The sample includes some 110,000 clones, roughly 72% of them seen just once. What was sequenced was PBMCs. The receptors derive from a woman in her 50s in good health and CMV-seropositive.

This clone has more than one count but fewer than ten. The rearrangement uses TRBV14 and TRBJ2-3; D uncertain. The ends were cut back, 1 base at V and 0 bases at J, with 2 bases in the middle. The CDR3 consists of 13 residues. Germline V gene sequence: CDR1 SGHDN, CDR2 FVKESK. The CDR3 loop reads CASSQASTDTQYF. The CDR3 DNA reads as TGTGCCAGCAGCCAAGCTAGCACAGATACGCAGTATTTT.

CDR3 sequence: CASSLSRGTEAFF. CDR3 in DNA: TGCGCCAGCAGCTTGAGCCGGGGCACTGAAGCTTTCTTT. The chain is built from TRBV5-1 and TRBJ1-1; D call uncertain. Germline-derived CDR1 and CDR2 are SGHRS and YFSETQ. The CDR3 totals 13 residues. V lost 1 base and J lost 4, with 8 bases in between.

V usage is TRBV7-3 and J usage is TRBJ2-5, with 7 positions matching TRBD2. The CDR3 totals 15 residues. Germline V gives CDR1 SGHTA, CDR2 FQGTGA. The J segment lost 3 bases and the V segment lost 4 bases, leaving 8 bases of the junction unmatched. CDR3 residues: CASSSSGAVKETQYF. CDR3 DNA: TGTGCCAGCAGCTCCAGCGGGGCGGTGAAAGAGACCCAGTACTTC.

The rearrangement uses TRBV5-4 and TRBJ2-1; 11 positions agree with TRBD2. Germline assignment: CDR1 SGHNT and CDR2 YYREEE (reference sequence). V lost 2 bases to trimming and J lost 5 bases; unmatched junction nucleotides: 6. This CDR3 comprises 16 residues. The CDR3 DNA reads TGTGCCAGCAGCTTAAATAGCGGGGGGGCCCACAATGAGCAGTTCTTC. Encoded protein: CASSLNSGGAHNEQFF.

The chain is built from TRBV10-3 and TRBJ2-1, with 9 bases that match TRBD2. Trimming took 0 bases from V and 9 from J; bases not matched to a gene: 6. Per the germline V gene, CDR1 is ENHRY and CDR2 is SYGVKD. This CDR3 spans 15 amino acids. The CDR3, as DNA: TGTGCCATCAGTGAGTCGGGAGCGGGAGGCCTTGAGCAGTTCTTC. Its protein product is CAISESGAGGLEQFF.

This chain joins TRBV25-1 and TRBJ1-2; TRBD1 is a possible D gene (6 bases). Germline V gene data show CDR1 as MGHDK and CDR2 as SYGVNS. CDR3 length: 12 amino acids. Trimming removed 4 bases at V and 6 bases at J, with 9 bases between. The CDR3 DNA reads as TGTGCCAGCAGTGGACAGGCAGATGGCTACACCTTC. Protein: CASSGQADGYTF.

This chain connects TRBV7-9 to TRBJ2-7; 7 bases are shared with TRBD2. This CDR3 has 16 residues. V lost 5 bases and J lost 6; bases outside the gene matches: 16. Per the germline V gene, CDR1 is SEHNR and CDR2 is FQNEAQ (reference sequence). The CDR3 DNA is TGTGCCAGCAGCGCCACGGGCGGGGGAGACTTCGGCGAGCAGTACTTC. Amino acid sequence: CASSATGGGDFGEQYF. Full variable domain (rest looked up from reference TRBV7-9 and TRBJ2-7): DTGVSQNPRHKITKRGQNVTFRCDPISEHNRLYWYRQTLGQGPEFLTYFQNEAQLEKSRLLSDRFSAERPKGSFSTLEIQRTEQGDSAMYLCASSATGGGDFGEQYFGPGTRLTVT.

A few counts support this clone. This sequence joins TRBV10-3 and TRBJ1-6; unclear D gene. CDR1 is ENHRY, CDR2 SYGVKD, per germline. There are 13 residues in the CDR3. The V and J ends lost 2 bases and 5 bases respectively, with 4 bases between them. CDR3 residues: CAISEQNNSPLHF. CDR3 DNA: TGTGCCATCAGTGAGCAGAATAATTCACCCCTCCACTTT.

This clone turned up a few times. The chain employs TRBV2 and TRBJ1-5; 9 bases are shared with TRBD1. CDR1 and CDR2 from the germline V gene are SNHLY and FYNNEI. The CDR3 has 13 amino acids. The ends lost 7 bases at V and 4 bases at J; junction bases unmatched: 2. This chain's CDR3 is CASTGQGNQPQHF. CDR3 coding DNA: TGTGCCAGCACGGGACAGGGAAATCAGCCCCAGCATTTT.

The chain carries TRBV6-1 and TRBJ1-3, with D possibly matching TRBD1 (5 bases). CDR3 size: 12 residues. The V gene's germline CDR1 is MNHNS and CDR2 SASEGT. The ends were cut back, 8 bases at V and 2 bases at J, with 7 bases in the middle. CDR3 in amino acids: CASGRAGNTIYF. As DNA, the CDR3 is TGTGCCAGCGGCAGGGCTGGAAACACCATATATTTT.

The gene calls are TRBV25-1 and TRBJ1-2; D not resolved. From germline, CDR1 is MGHDK and CDR2 SYGVNS. The CDR3 is 11 residues long. With 3 bases removed from V and 8 bases from J, the gap between germline ends came to 7 bases. The CDR3 region has the DNA TGTGCCAGCAGTGATAGAAACGGCTACACCTTC. Amino acids: CASSDRNGYTF.

There are a few counts of this clone. The chain is built from TRBV11-2 and TRBJ2-7; maybe TRBD1 (6 bases). This CDR3 comprises 14 residues. Trimming took off 5 bases at V and 12 bases at J, with 23 bases between the two ends. From germline, CDR1 is SGHAT and CDR2 FQNNGV. The CDR3 coding sequence is TGTGCCAGCAGCGCACTGCAGGGGTCAACTGCTCCGTACTTC. It codes for CASSALQGSTAPYF.

The V gene is TRBV19, the J gene TRBJ2-7, with TRBD1 matching 7 bases. J gave up 1 base and V 3 bases, and 6 bases lay outside the gene matches. This CDR3 has 15 residues. CDR1 is LNHDA, CDR2 SQIVND, per germline (reference sequence). The chain's CDR3 is CASSILGQVSYEQYF. CDR3 sequence (DNA): TGTGCCAGTAGTATTCTCGGACAGGTATCCTACGAGCAGTACTTC.

A word on this clone: At one boundary the junction diverges from the germline segment, which might be a read error. This chain joins TRBV7-9 and TRBJ1-1; D unresolved. CDR1 is SEHNR and CDR2 is FQNEAQ in the germline V gene (reference sequence). This CDR3 comprises 12 residues. The chain's CDR3 is CSSSPLNTEAFF. DNA for the CDR3: TGTTCCAGCAGCCCACTTAACACTGAAGCTTTCTTT.

This chain links TRBV6-6 with TRBJ2-1; D not certain. Germline V CDR1 and CDR2: MNHNY, SVGAGI (reference sequence). The CDR3 runs to 11 residues. The V gene lost 5 bases and the J gene lost 5 bases, with 4 bases spanning the gap. The chain's CDR3 is CASSQDNEQFF. The DNA of the CDR3 is TGTGCCAGCAGTCAGGACAATGAGCAGTTCTTC.

The chain couples TRBV14 to TRBJ1-4, with D tentatively TRBD1 (5 bases). The V gene lost 1 base and the J gene lost 6 bases, with 9 bases spanning the gap. CDR3 length equals 14 residues. Germline V gene sequence: CDR1 SGHDN, CDR2 FVKESK. CDR3 residues: CASSQVGAYEKLFF. For the CDR3, the DNA is TGTGCCAGCAGCCAAGTTGGGGCGTATGAAAAACTGTTTTTT.

The gene calls are TRBV5-1 and TRBJ1-2; D gene ambiguous. V dropped 2 bases and J dropped 6 bases, with 11 bases sitting between them. Germline V gives CDR1 SGHRS, CDR2 YFSETQ. This CDR3 has 13 amino acids. CDR3 sequence reads: CASSLEGENGYTF. In DNA, the CDR3 is TGCGCCAGCAGCTTAGAGGGTGAAAATGGCTACACCTTC.

The chain employs TRBV6-4 and TRBJ1-1, with D possibly matching TRBD1 (5 bases). CDR3 length: 13 amino acids. Germline values: CDR1 MRHNA, CDR2 SNTAGT. V was trimmed by 2 bases and J by 11 bases, leaving 15 bases between them. The CDR3 is CASSDQSGTPAFF. CDR3 coding DNA: TGTGCCAGCAGTGACCAGTCAGGGACTCCGGCTTTCTTT.

V is TRBV28 and J is TRBJ1-5, with 10 bases that match TRBD1. This CDR3 spans 14 amino acids. With 6 bases clipped from V and 7 bases from J, the junction kept 6 bases outside the gene matches. Germline-derived CDR1 and CDR2 are MDHEN and SYDVKM. CDR3: CASSPDRGHQPQHF. The CDR3 DNA sequence: TGTGCCAGCAGCCCTGACAGGGGGCACCAGCCCCAGCATTTT.

The chain joins TRBV29-1 to TRBJ2-1; 9 nucleotides line up with TRBD1. CDR1 SQVTM and CDR2 ANQGSEA come from the germline V gene. The CDR3 length is 14 residues. The V gene end was trimmed by 5 bases and the J gene end by 8 bases; junction bases not matched to a gene: 10. The CDR3 spells CSVIGTGLYDEQFF. Written as DNA, the CDR3 is TGCAGCGTTATCGGGACAGGGCTGTACGATGAGCAGTTCTTC.

The J gene is TRBJ2-1, the V gene TRBV18, with a weak D call TRBD1 (5 bases). The V gene lost 2 bases and the J gene lost 1 base, with 9 bases spanning the gap. CDR1 and CDR2 from the germline V gene are KGHSH and LQKENI. The CDR3 length is 15 residues. CDR3 region: CASSPGASSYNEQFF. The CDR3 DNA reads TGTGCCAGCTCACCAGGGGCCAGTTCCTACAATGAGCAGTTCTTC.

The chain couples TRBV7-2 to TRBJ2-1, with 11 bases matching TRBD2. CDR1 and CDR2 (germline): SGHTA, FQGNSA. The trim removed 1 base at V and 6 bases at J, leaving 2 bases unmatched. The length of the CDR3 is 15 residues. The CDR3 sequence is CASSLVGLAANEQFF. CDR3 DNA sequence: TGTGCCAGCAGCTTAGTGGGACTAGCGGCCAATGAGCAGTTCTTC.

A note on this clone: The junction and the germline gene differ at one end; a read error may be behind it. The chain has TRBV29-1 and TRBJ1-1; D not certain. The germline gives CDR1 SQVTM, CDR2 ANQGSEA. This CDR3 is 10 amino acids long. The CDR3 region is CASGNTEAFF. The CDR3 nucleotides read TGTGCGTCTGGGAACACTGAAGCTTTCTTT.

This chain links TRBV7-7 with TRBJ2-3, with a weak D call TRBD1 (6 bases). Trimming stripped 1 base from V and 1 base from J, with 12 bases between. CDR1 is SSHAT, CDR2 FNYEAQ, per germline (reference sequence). This CDR3 is 16 amino acids long. Here the CDR3 DNA reads TGTGCCAGCAGCTTAGGAGGCAGGGGAGGCACAGATACGCAGTATTTT. Translated, it gives CASSLGGRGGTDTQYF.

The V and J genes are TRBV2 and TRBJ1-2; TRBD1 matches 9 bases. Trimming at V came to 8 bases and at J to 5 bases, leaving 6 bases not matched to a gene. This CDR3 has 13 amino acids. Germline V gene sequence: CDR1 SNHLY, CDR2 FYNNEI. CDR3 loop: CASSPGQGYGYTF. DNA of the CDR3: TGTGCCAGCTCACCGGGACAGGGATATGGCTACACCTTC. The whole variable domain, filled in from reference TRBV2 and TRBJ1-2, reads EPEVTQTPSHQVTQMGQEVILRCVPISNHLYFYWYRQILGQKVEFLVSFYNNEISEKSEIFDDQFSVERPDGSNFTLKIRSTKLEDSAMYFCASSPGQGYGYTFGSGTRLTVV.